Sequencing of this T cell receptor beta chain was carried out in a study of blood T cell repertoires in COVID-19 (dated by TCRdb to about 2020). Regarding the complete study: Samples covering the acute and convalescent phases of COVID-19 were provided by collaborators in the United States, Italy and Spain. The samples were drawn from two sources: the first 160 participants of the ongoing ImmuneRACE study, and 1,254 subjects contributed by 6 global collaborators. Deeply sampled blood TCRbeta repertoires from subjects exposed to, actively infected with, or recovered from COVID-19 were included in the dataset. The repertoires were made available in a free public database intended to serve as a resource for research on the immune response to SARS-CoV-2. A de-identified subject ID, COVID-19 status, age in years and sex were almost always included in the sample metadata. The prospective study material was composed of cDNA or gDNA derived from T cells, B-cell-depleted T cells, or PBMCs. Where HLA class I and class II types were available, the types were taken from metadata supplied by the sample provider, not from assay-based typing. What the authors observed across the whole study: Clinical and demographic metadata were provided uncurated, with the amount varying by source and participant.

The V end loses 4 bases and the J end loses 7 bases, and a stretch of 12 bases separates them. CDR1 and CDR2, per the germline V gene, are SGHRS and YFSETQ. Inclusive of the bounding cysteine and phenylalanine, the CDR3 is 14 residues long. Only CDR3 DNA is held: 42 bases, read in frame from base 1. About this clone itself: No cognate antigen has been identified for it. The record has no base qualities; no much larger clone is one base away.

The collaborating institutions used their own protocols to collect whole blood in K2EDTA tubes. For TCRbeta analysis, collaborator samples were shipped as frozen whole blood, as isolated PBMCs, or as DNA extracted from either sample type. TCRbeta CDR3 regions were amplified from genomic DNA using the immunoSEQ Assay, a bias-controlled multiplex PCR. The paper's data handling went like this. The number of nucleated cells in each sample was estimated from the amplification of reference gene primers within the assay. Sequence reads were collapsed and filtered to measure the absolute abundance of every unique TCRbeta CDR3 rearrangement. Productive Simpson clonality was computed per sample as the square root of Simpson's diversity index over productive rearrangements. TCRdb's version of the immuneACCESS table is confined to in-frame rearrangements and falls short of the full clone set. An unresolved V gene accounts for under half of the shortfall where checked; the remainder is of unknown origin. For V, J and clone size, that table is used; D and trimming come from the DNA. The sample contains some 300,000 clones, approximately 80% of them found a single time. The biggest ten clones account for less than 4.5% of the sample.

The sample consisted of peripheral blood. The TCR sequence derives from a woman in her fifties or sixties with active or convalescent COVID-19. The chain couples TRBV5-1 to TRBJ1-6, with a weak D call of TRBD1 (6 bases match). The CDR3 is CASSIQGSNSPLHF. The DNA sequence follows: TGCGCCAGCAGCATACAGGGTAGCAATTCACCCCTCCACTTT.